The 30 T cell receptor beta chains in this list originate from one sample, sequenced in a study of blood T cell repertoires in COVID-19. Clones were sequenced by immunoSEQ multiplex PCR, and TCRdb holds only the in-frame ones, with some missing. The table shows roughly 380,000 clones, with almost 90% occurring only once. Sequenced sample: PBMCs or T cells enriched from blood (not recorded which). These receptors were collected from a woman between 25 and 40 years old who had been exposed to COVID-19.

The V gene is TRBV15, the J gene TRBJ1-2, with TRBD1 matching over 7 bases. The J segment lost 2 bases and the V segment lost 5 bases, leaving 20 bases of the junction unmatched. From germline, CDR1 is LNHNV and CDR2 YYDKDF (reference sequence). The CDR3 runs 19 residues. The CDR3 sequence is CATSPEPSGQAKHNYGYTF. DNA of the CDR3: TGTGCCACCAGCCCTGAACCCAGTGGACAGGCCAAGCACAACTATGGCTACACCTTC.

V is TRBV19 and J is TRBJ2-7; 7 bases align to TRBD1. With V trimmed by 2 bases and J by 0 bases, 7 bases remained unmatched. The germline V gene has CDR1 LNHDA and CDR2 SQIVND (reference sequence). The CDR3 is made up of 16 amino acids. The CDR3 here is CASSILWGQNSYEQYF. The DNA of the CDR3 is TGTGCCAGTAGTATATTATGGGGACAGAACTCCTACGAGCAGTACTTC.

The gene calls are TRBV19 and TRBJ2-1; 13 positions agree with TRBD2. Germline CDR1 LNHDA, CDR2 SQIVND (reference sequence). The CDR3 consists of 14 residues. V shed 5 bases and J 8 bases; nucleotides not matched to a gene: 3. The CDR3 loop is CASSLGLAGHEQFF. CDR3 sequence (DNA): TGTGCCAGTAGTTTGGGACTAGCGGGGCATGAGCAGTTCTTC.

V is TRBV18 and J is TRBJ2-5; D is possibly TRBD2 (5 bases). V was clipped by 3 bases and J by 1 base, with 9 bases between them. Germline values: CDR1 KGHSH, CDR2 LQKENI. This CDR3 is 14 amino acids long. The CDR3 nucleotides are TGTGCCAGCTCACCTCAGCGGATCCAAGAGACCCAGTACTTC. Translation gives CASSPQRIQETQYF.

This chain uses TRBV7-2 with TRBJ1-2, with 7 nucleotides matching TRBD1. CDR1 is SGHTA, CDR2 FQGNSA, per germline. V dropped 5 bases and J dropped 8; count of bases not matched to a gene: 11. The CDR3 has 14 amino acids. CDR3 bases: TGTGCCAGCAGCCCAGGACGGGACAGCGGGGGCTACACCTTC. Translation: CASSPGRDSGGYTF.

This sequence joins TRBV14 and TRBJ2-7, with TRBD2 identical over 7 bases. The trim removed 1 base at V and 0 bases at J, leaving 3 bases unmatched. There are 15 residues in the CDR3. Germline V lookup: CDR1 SGHDN, CDR2 FVKESK. CDR3 in DNA: TGTGCCAGCAGCCAAGTCCGGACTAGCTCCTACGAGCAGTACTTC. It is translated as CASSQVRTSSYEQYF.

V gene TRBV18 combines with J gene TRBJ1-2; 10 bases fit TRBD1. J lost 7 bases, V lost 4 bases, and 9 bases had no gene match. Germline lookup yields CDR1 KGHSH and CDR2 LQKENI. There are 15 residues in the CDR3. CDR3 sequence reads: CASSLKTTGGVGYTF. The CDR3 nucleotides read TGTGCCAGCTCACTGAAGACGACAGGGGGCGTTGGCTACACCTTC.

This clone was counted once. CDR3 nucleotides: TGTGCCAGCAGGCCTCGGACAGGGGGGCAGTTCTTC. Amino acids: CASRPRTGGQFF. The rearrangement joins TRBV5-7 to TRBJ2-1, with 10 bases identical to TRBD1. TRBV5-7 is an open reading frame, and its role is uncertain. The CDR3 spans 12 residues. V lost 5 bases to trimming and J lost 12 bases; unmatched junction nucleotides: 5.

The J gene is TRBJ2-7, the V gene TRBV11-3, with no clear D. Germline V gene data show CDR1 as SGHNT and CDR2 as YENEEA. V gave up 1 base and J gave up 5 bases, with 6 bases separating them. There are 12 residues in the CDR3. CDR3 protein: CASSLGLHEQYF. In nucleotides, the CDR3 is TGTGCCAGCAGCTTAGGTCTCCACGAGCAGTACTTC.

A few counts support this clone. The rearrangement links TRBV7-3 to TRBJ1-5, with D unresolved. CDR1 and CDR2 from the germline V gene are SGHTA and FQGTGA. CDR3 length equals 16 residues. V was pared by 1 base and J by 0 bases, with 10 bases between. The CDR3 here is CASSLNARLSNQPQHF. CDR3 nucleotides: TGTGCCAGCAGCTTAAATGCCAGACTTAGCAATCAGCCCCAGCATTTT.

The V gene is TRBV7-3, the J gene TRBJ2-3, with 12 bases lining up with TRBD2. Germline trimming cut 4 bases from V and 3 bases from J; bases unmatched to any gene: 11. Germline V lookup: CDR1 SGHTA, CDR2 FQGTGA. This CDR3 has 18 residues. The CDR3 sequence: CASSSSPTSGRSTDTQYF. CDR3 DNA: TGTGCCAGCAGCTCCTCCCCGACTAGCGGGAGATCGACAGATACGCAGTATTTT.

In regard to this clone: At the DNA level, this CDR3 is encoded by other sequences in the same sample as well. The chain uses TRBV7-3 and TRBJ2-1; possible D gene TRBD2, 5 bases. Germline CDR1 SGHTA, CDR2 FQGTGA. This CDR3 has 15 amino acids. The V and J ends lost 5 bases and 0 bases respectively, with 11 bases between them. The CDR3 region has the DNA TGTGCCAGCAGCCCCCAAGGGAGCTCCTACAATGAGCAGTTCTTC. It codes for CASSPQGSSYNEQFF.

This clone was picked up a small number of times. The chain has TRBV28 and TRBJ1-5; TRBD1 agrees at 8 bases. Germline loops: CDR1 MDHEN, CDR2 SYDVKM. The ends lost 2 bases at V and 4 bases at J; junction bases unmatched: 4. The CDR3 loop spans 15 amino acids. The CDR3 DNA sequence: TGTGCCAGCAGTTTAGGCAGGGGGCGGAATCAGCCCCAGCATTTT. Amino acids: CASSLGRGRNQPQHF.

The V gene is TRBV11-2, the J gene TRBJ1-2; TRBD1 matches at 7 bases. The CDR3 is 13 amino acids. The junction had 3 bases not matched to a gene; V was cut back by 0 bases and J by 8 bases. Germline V gives CDR1 SGHAT, CDR2 FQNNGV. As DNA, the CDR3 is TGTGCCAGCAGCTTAGAACAGGGGTACGGCTACACCTTC. This encodes CASSLEQGYGYTF.

J is TRBJ2-7 and V is TRBV11-3, with a tentative D call TRBD2 (6 bases). CDR3 length: 15 residues. The ends were cut back, 2 bases at V and 5 bases at J, with 16 bases in the middle. The germline gives CDR1 SGHNT, CDR2 YENEEA. The CDR3 region is CASSLTGRGRHEQYF. The CDR3 DNA reads TGTGCCAGCAGCTTAACGGGGCGGGGTAGGCACGAGCAGTACTTC.

In this sample, this clone turned up a few times. Other DNA sequences in this specimen translate into the identical CDR3. V and J are TRBV5-1 and TRBJ1-1, with D unresolved. V shed 0 bases and J shed 4 bases, with 10 bases lying between them. The V gene's germline CDR1 is SGHRS and CDR2 YFSETQ. CDR3 length: 14 amino acids. CDR3 protein: CASSLVISGTEAFF. The CDR3 DNA sequence: TGCGCCAGCAGCTTGGTGATATCGGGCACTGAAGCTTTCTTT.

This clone was picked up one time. This chain connects TRBV27 to TRBJ1-5; 7 bases match TRBD1. This CDR3 is built from 15 residues. V lost 5 bases, J lost 5 bases, and 9 bases stayed unmatched. Germline-derived CDR1 and CDR2 are MNHEY and SMNVEV (reference sequence). CDR3 sequence (DNA): TGTGCCAGCAGTGAGCTGACAGGGAGGCATCAGCCCCAGCATTTT. This codes for CASSELTGRHQPQHF.

In this sample, this clone turned up a few times. The CDR3 loop reads CASSFRGGVETQYF. CDR3 bases: TGTGCCAGTAGTTTCCGCGGCGGGGTAGAGACCCAGTACTTC. This chain uses TRBV19 with TRBJ2-5; possibly TRBD2 for D (6 bases). V gave up 5 bases and J gave up 4 bases, with 14 bases separating them. The CDR3 runs to 14 residues. The V gene's germline CDR1 is LNHDA and CDR2 SQIVND (reference sequence). Drawing the rest from reference TRBV19 and TRBJ2-5, the complete variable domain is DGGITQSPKYLFRKEGQNVTLSCEQNLNHDAMYWYRQDPGQGLRLIYYSQIVNDFQKGDIAEGYSVSREKKESFPLTVTSAQKNPTAFYLCASSFRGGVETQYFGPGTRLLVL.

The chain employs TRBV5-4 and TRBJ1-2, with D possibly TRBD1 on 5 matching bases. The CDR3 contains 14 residues. CDR1 is SGHNT, CDR2 YYREEE, per germline (reference sequence). The germline V and J ends were trimmed by 4 bases and 0 bases, with 10 bases remaining between them. CDR3 sequence (DNA): TGTGCCAGCAGCGCGACAGAATCTAACTATGGCTACACCTTC. Protein sequence: CASSATESNYGYTF.

This chain uses TRBV7-8 with TRBJ1-5, with unresolved D. The CDR3 spans 15 residues. Germline CDR1 and CDR2: SGHVS and FQNEAQ. V was trimmed by 5 bases and J by 1 base, leaving 12 bases between them. CDR3 residues: CASSPHGSSNQPQHF. CDR3 coding DNA: TGTGCCAGCAGCCCTCACGGGTCGAGCAATCAGCCCCAGCATTTT.

The CDR3 DNA reads as TGTGCCAGCAGTATACAGGGGTACGAGCAGTACTTC. Its protein product is CASSIQGYEQYF. The gene calls are TRBV28 and TRBJ2-7; 7 bases agree with TRBD1. V shed 5 bases, J shed 4 bases, and the junction held 2 bases outside the gene matches. Per germline, CDR1 MDHEN and CDR2 SYDVKM. This CDR3 has 12 amino acids.

V gene TRBV19 combines with J gene TRBJ1-4; TRBD1 matches at 8 bases. Trimming cost V 6 bases and J 2 bases; bases outside gene matches: 5. Germline CDR1 reads LNHDA; CDR2 reads SQIVND (reference sequence). The CDR3 is 15 amino acids. The chain's CDR3 is CASSPDRGTNEKLFF. The CDR3 DNA is TGTGCCAGTAGCCCTGACAGGGGTACTAATGAAAAACTGTTTTTT.

The chain combines TRBV5-1 with TRBJ2-1, with TRBD2 matching over 9 bases. Per the germline V gene, CDR1 is SGHRS and CDR2 is YFSETQ. The CDR3 extends over 17 amino acids. V lost 0 bases to trimming and J lost 2 bases; unmatched junction nucleotides: 6. CDR3 region: CASSLEALAGTYNEQFF. CDR3 DNA sequence: TGCGCCAGCAGCTTGGAGGCACTAGCGGGCACCTACAATGAGCAGTTCTTC.

The chain recombines TRBV12-3 or TRBV12-4 with TRBJ1-1; D is unresolved. Trimming stripped 6 bases from V and 1 base from J, with 6 bases between. The CDR3 loop spans 12 amino acids. The CDR3 DNA sequence: TGTGCCAGCAGACGGGGGAACACTGAAGCTTTCTTT. Amino acids: CASRRGNTEAFF.

V usage is TRBV2 and J usage is TRBJ1-2, with 8 bases that match TRBD1. The CDR3 sequence is 13 residues long. CDR1 and CDR2 from the germline V gene are SNHLY and FYNNEI. The J segment lost 3 bases and the V segment lost 9 bases, leaving 6 bases of the junction unmatched. The CDR3 nucleotides are TGTGCCAGAAGACAGGGGAGGGACTATGGCTACACCTTC. Protein product: CARRQGRDYGYTF.

The gene calls are TRBV2 and TRBJ1-4; TRBD1 matches 7 bases. V shed 4 bases and J 4 bases; nucleotides not matched to a gene: 9. The CDR3 is made up of 16 amino acids. CDR1 is SNHLY, CDR2 FYNNEI, per germline. The CDR3 bases are TGTGCCAGCAGTGCGGAATCCGGGACAGATAATGAAAAACTGTTTTTT. Its translation: CASSAESGTDNEKLFF.

The chain carries TRBV5-4 and TRBJ1-6; 9 bases match TRBD1. Germline V CDR1 and CDR2: SGHNT, YYREEE (reference sequence). V dropped 1 base and J dropped 10; count of bases not matched to a gene: 6. This CDR3 has 15 amino acids. The CDR3 DNA reads TGTGCCAGCAGCTTGCTCCGGGACAGGGACTCACCCCTCCACTTT. It is translated as CASSLLRDRDSPLHF.

The J gene is TRBJ1-1, the V gene TRBV7-9; unclear D gene. Trimming cost V 0 bases and J 6 bases, with 5 bases left between them. This CDR3 spans 12 amino acids. Per germline, CDR1 SEHNR and CDR2 FQNEAQ (reference sequence). Here the CDR3 reads CASSLATAEAFF. The DNA of the CDR3 is TGTGCCAGCAGCTTAGCCACAGCTGAAGCTTTCTTT.

The chain recombines TRBV6-5 with TRBJ1-6; the D gene is possibly TRBD1 (6 bases). V was clipped by 3 bases and J by 8 bases, with 11 bases between them. Germline CDR1 and CDR2: MNHEY and SVGAGI. The CDR3 has 14 residues. The CDR3 nucleotides are TGTGCCAGCAGTTATGGGAGGGGGGATTCACCCCTCCACTTT. The encoded protein is CASSYGRGDSPLHF.

The sample holds one count of this clone. This chain uses TRBV19 with TRBJ2-1, with 7 bases identical to TRBD1. Germline assignment: CDR1 LNHDA and CDR2 SQIVND (reference sequence). V was pared by 2 bases and J by 2 bases, with 6 bases of the junction left unmatched. The CDR3 is 16 amino acids. Here the CDR3 reads CASSIIGQGAYNEQFF. The DNA for the CDR3 is TGTGCCAGTAGTATAATAGGCCAGGGGGCCTACAATGAGCAGTTCTTC.